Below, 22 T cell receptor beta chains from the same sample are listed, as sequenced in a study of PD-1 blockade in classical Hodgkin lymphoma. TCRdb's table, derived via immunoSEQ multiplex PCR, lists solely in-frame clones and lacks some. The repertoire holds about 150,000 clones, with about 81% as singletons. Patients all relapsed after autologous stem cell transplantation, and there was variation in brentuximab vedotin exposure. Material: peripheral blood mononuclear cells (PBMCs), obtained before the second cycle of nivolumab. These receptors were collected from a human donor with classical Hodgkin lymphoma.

The CDR3 sequence is CASSFDGPNNGYTF. The CDR3, as DNA: TGTGCCAGCAGCTTCGACGGTCCCAACAATGGCTACACCTTC. This chain connects TRBV5-4 to TRBJ1-2; D uncertain. This CDR3 is built from 14 residues. Germline loops: CDR1 SGHNT, CDR2 YYREEE (reference sequence). V was shortened by 2 bases and J by 6 bases, with 14 bases between the two germline ends.

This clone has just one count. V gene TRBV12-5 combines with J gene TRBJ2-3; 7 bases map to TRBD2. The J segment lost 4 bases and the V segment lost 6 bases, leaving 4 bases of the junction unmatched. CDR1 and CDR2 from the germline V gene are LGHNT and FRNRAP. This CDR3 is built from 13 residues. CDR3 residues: CASGASGSDTQYF. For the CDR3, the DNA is TGTGCTAGTGGGGCTAGCGGATCAGATACGCAGTATTTT.

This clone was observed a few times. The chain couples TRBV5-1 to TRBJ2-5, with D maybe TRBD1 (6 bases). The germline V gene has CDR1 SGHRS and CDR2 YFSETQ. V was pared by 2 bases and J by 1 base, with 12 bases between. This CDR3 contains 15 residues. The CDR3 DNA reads TGCGCCAGCAGCTTTGGGGACATGATCCAAGAGACCCAGTACTTC. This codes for CASSFGDMIQETQYF.

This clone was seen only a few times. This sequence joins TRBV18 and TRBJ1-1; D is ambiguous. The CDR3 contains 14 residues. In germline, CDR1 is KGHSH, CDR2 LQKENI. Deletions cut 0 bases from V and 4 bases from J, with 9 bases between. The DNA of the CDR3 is TGTGCCAGCTCACCACCGAGGGTGAGCACTGAAGCTTTCTTT. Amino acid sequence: CASSPPRVSTEAFF.

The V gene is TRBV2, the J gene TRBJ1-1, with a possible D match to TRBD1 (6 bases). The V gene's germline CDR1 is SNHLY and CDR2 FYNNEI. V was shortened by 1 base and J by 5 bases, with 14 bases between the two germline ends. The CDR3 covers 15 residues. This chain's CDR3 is CASSEDGGTWTEAFF. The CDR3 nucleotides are TGTGCCAGCAGTGAAGACGGTGGGACATGGACTGAAGCTTTCTTT.

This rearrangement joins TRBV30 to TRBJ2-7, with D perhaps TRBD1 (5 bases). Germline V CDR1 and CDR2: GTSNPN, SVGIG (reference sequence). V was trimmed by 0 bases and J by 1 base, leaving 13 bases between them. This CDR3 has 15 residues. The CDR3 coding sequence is TGTGCCTGGAGTGTACGACAGCGCACTTCCTACGAGCAGTACTTC. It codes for CAWSVRQRTSYEQYF.

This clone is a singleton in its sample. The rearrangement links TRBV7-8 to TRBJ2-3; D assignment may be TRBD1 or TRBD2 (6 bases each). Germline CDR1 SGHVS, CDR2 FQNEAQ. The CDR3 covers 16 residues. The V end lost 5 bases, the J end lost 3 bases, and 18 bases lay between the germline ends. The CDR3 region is CASSPMGGTPTDTQYF. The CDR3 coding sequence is TGTGCCAGCAGCCCTATGGGCGGGACACCTACAGATACGCAGTATTTT.

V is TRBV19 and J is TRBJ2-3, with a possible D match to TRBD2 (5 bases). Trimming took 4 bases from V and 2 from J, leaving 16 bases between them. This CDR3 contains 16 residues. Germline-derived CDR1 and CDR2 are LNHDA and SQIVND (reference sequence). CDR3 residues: CASSSNLGVFTDTQYF. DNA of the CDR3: TGTGCCAGTAGTAGCAATTTGGGAGTGTTCACAGATACGCAGTATTTT.

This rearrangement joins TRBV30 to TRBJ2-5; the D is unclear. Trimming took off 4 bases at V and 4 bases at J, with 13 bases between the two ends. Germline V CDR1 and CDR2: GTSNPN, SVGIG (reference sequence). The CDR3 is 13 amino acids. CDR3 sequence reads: CAWKIRVGETQYF. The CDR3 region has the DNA TGTGCCTGGAAGATAAGGGTTGGAGAGACCCAGTACTTC. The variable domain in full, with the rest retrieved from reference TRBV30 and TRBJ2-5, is SQTIHQWPATLVQPVGSPLSLECTVEGTSNPNLYWYRQAAGRGLQLLFYSVGIGQISSEVPQNLSASRPQDRQFILSSKKLLLSDSGFYLCAWKIRVGETQYFGPGTRLLVL.

In DNA, the CDR3 is TGTGCCAGCAGGGGAGAGGAGGAGCAGTACTTC. Translated: CASRGEEEQYF. The V and J genes are TRBV7-6 and TRBJ2-7, with D possibly matching TRBD2 (5 bases). Germline loops: CDR1 SGHVS, CDR2 FNYEAQ. The CDR3 totals 11 residues. Trimming took 6 bases from V and 7 from J, leaving 10 bases between them.

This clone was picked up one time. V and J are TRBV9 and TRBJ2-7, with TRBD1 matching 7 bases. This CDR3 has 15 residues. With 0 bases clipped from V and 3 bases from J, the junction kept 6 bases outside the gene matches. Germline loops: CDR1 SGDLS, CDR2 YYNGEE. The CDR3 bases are TGTGCCAGCAGCGTAGCTGGGACAGCCTACTACGAGCAGTACTTC. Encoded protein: CASSVAGTAYYEQYF.

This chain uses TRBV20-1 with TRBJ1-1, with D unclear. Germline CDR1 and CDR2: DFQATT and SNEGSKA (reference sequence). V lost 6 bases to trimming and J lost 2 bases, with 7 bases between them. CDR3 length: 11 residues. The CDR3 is CSASTNTEAFF. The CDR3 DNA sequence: TGCAGTGCCAGTACTAACACTGAAGCTTTCTTT.

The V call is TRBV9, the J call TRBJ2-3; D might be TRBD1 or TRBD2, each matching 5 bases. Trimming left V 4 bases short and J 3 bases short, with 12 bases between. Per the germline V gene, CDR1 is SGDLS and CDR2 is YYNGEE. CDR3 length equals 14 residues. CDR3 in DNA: TGTGCCAGCAGCAACCGGGACGGAACAGATACGCAGTATTTT. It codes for CASSNRDGTDTQYF.

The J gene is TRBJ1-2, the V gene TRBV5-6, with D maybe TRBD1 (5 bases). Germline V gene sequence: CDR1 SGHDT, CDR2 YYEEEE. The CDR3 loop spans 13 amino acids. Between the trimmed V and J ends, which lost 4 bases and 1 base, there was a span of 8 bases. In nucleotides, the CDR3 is TGTGCCAGCAGCCTGACAGTTAACTATGGCTACACCTTC. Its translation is CASSLTVNYGYTF.

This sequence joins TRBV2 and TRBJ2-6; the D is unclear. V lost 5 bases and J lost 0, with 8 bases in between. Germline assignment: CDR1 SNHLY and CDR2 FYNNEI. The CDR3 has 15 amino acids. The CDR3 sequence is CASSRTASGANVLTF. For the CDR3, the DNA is TGTGCCAGCAGTAGGACCGCCTCTGGGGCCAACGTCCTGACTTTC.

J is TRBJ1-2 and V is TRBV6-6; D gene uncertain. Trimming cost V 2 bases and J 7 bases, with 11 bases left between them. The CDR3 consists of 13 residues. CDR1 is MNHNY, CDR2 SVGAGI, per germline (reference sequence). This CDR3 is CASSYPGGFGYTF. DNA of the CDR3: TGTGCCAGCAGTTACCCGGGAGGGTTTGGCTACACCTTC.

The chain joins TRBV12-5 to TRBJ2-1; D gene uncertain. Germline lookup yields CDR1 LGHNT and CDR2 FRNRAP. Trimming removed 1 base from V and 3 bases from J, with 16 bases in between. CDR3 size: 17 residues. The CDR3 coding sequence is TGTGCTAGTGGTTTGGGGCCCGCCAGAGGCTACTACAATGAGCAGTTCTTC. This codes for CASGLGPARGYYNEQFF.

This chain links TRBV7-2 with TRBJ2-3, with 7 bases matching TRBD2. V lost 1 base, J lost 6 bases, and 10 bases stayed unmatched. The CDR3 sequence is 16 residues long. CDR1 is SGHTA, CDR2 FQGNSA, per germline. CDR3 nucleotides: TGTGCCAGCAGCTTAGATTCTGGCGGGGGTGGGGATACGCAGTATTTT. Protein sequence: CASSLDSGGGGDTQYF.

CDR3 DNA sequence: TGCGCCAGCAGGCTCCTGCAGGGAGGCACCGGGGAGCTGTTTTTT. This translates into CASRLLQGGTGELFF. The chain recombines TRBV5-1 with TRBJ2-2; D perhaps matches TRBD2 (6 bases). CDR1 and CDR2 from the germline V gene are SGHRS and YFSETQ. The CDR3 extends over 15 amino acids. V was clipped by 5 bases and J by 4 bases, with 15 bases between them. Full variable domain (remainder filled in from reference TRBV5-1 and TRBJ2-2): KAGVTQTPRYLIKTRGQQVTLSCSPISGHRSVSWYQQTPGQGLQFLFEYFSETQRNKGNFPGRFSGRQFSNSRSEMNVSTLELGDSALYLCASRLLQGGTGELFFGEGSRLTVL.

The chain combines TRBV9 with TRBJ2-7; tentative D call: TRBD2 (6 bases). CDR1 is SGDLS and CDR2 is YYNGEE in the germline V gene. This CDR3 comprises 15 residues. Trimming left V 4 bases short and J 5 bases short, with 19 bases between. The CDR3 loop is CASSPSGDALDEQYF. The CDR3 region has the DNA TGTGCCAGCAGCCCCTCGGGGGACGCCCTCGACGAGCAGTACTTC.

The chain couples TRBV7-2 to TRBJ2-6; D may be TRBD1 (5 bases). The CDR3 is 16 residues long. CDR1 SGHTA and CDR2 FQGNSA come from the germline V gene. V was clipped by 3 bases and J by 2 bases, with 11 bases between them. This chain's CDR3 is CASSLDISAGANVLTF. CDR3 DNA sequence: TGTGCCAGCAGCTTGGACATTAGTGCTGGGGCCAACGTCCTGACTTTC.

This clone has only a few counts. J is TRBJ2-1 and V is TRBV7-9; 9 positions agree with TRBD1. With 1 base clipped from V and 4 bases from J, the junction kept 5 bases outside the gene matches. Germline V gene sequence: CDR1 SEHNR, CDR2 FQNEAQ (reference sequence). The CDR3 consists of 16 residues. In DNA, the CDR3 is TGTGCCAGCAGCTTAGTATGGGACAGGGTATACAATGAGCAGTTCTTC. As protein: CASSLVWDRVYNEQFF.